This TCR beta chain was documented in a study of T cells after yellow fever vaccination. In making TCR cDNA, 5'RACE template switching added a universal primer site and UMIs to it. TCRdb reanalysed the 5' RACE reads using MiXCR and keeps one entry per CDR3 protein. The profile shows around 310,000 distinct CDR3 sequences, around 3.9% of them singletons. This clonotype was found many times. Antigen unknown. Study outcomes and limitations: Post-booster samples contained most primary-vaccination clones (about 95% CD4, approximately 88% CD8).

This CDR3 region has 12 residues. The germline CDR1 and CDR2 sequences are SGHDT and YYEEEE. The ends were cut back, 6 bases at V and 8 bases at J, with 12 bases in the middle. This TCR came from a man between 18 and 35 years old who received the YFV17D yellow fever vaccine. This specimen consisted of PBMCs, obtained on the day of the yellow fever booster vaccination. This chain joins TRBV5-6 and TRBJ2-1; tentative D call: TRBD2 (6 bases). CDR3 region: CASTLRGYEQFF. DNA for the CDR3: TGTGCCAGCACCCTTCGGGGGTATGAGCAGTTCTTC.